The sequence of this TCR beta chain was determined in a study of blood T cell repertoires in COVID-19 (dated by TCRdb to 2020 to 2022). With respect to the entire study: The collaborator samples originated in the United States, Italy and Spain and spanned the acute and convalescent phases of COVID-19. The prospective study material was composed of cDNA or gDNA derived from T cells, B-cell-depleted T cells, or PBMCs. The dataset comprised deeply sampled blood TCRbeta repertoires from subjects exposed to, actively infected with, or recovered from COVID-19. The repertoires were made available in a free public database intended to serve as a resource for research on the immune response to SARS-CoV-2. Samples came from the ongoing ImmuneRACE study (first 160 participants) plus 1,254 subjects from 6 global collaborators. The sample metadata nearly always contained a de-identified subject ID, COVID-19 status, age in years and sex. Where HLA class I and class II types were available, the types were taken from metadata supplied by the sample provider, not from assay-based typing. What the authors observed across the whole study: Clinical and demographic metadata were provided uncurated, with the amount varying by source and participant.

Enrolling through a virtual design, the prospective study's participants ranged in age from roughly 18 to 95 years and lived across roughly 24 United States geographic areas. In the prospective study, cohorts were assigned on the basis of participant-reported clinical history obtained from a screening survey and a study questionnaire. Recovered participants in ImmuneRACE Cohort 3 were defined as having two consecutive negative NP/OP PCR tests, clearance from a healthcare professional, or resolution of symptoms. In the prospective study, mobile phlebotomists collected whole blood, serum and a nasopharyngeal or oropharyngeal swab from each participant. Participants in the prospective study had the option to provide additional blood draws and questionnaires over an approximately 2-month period. Before DNA extraction, prospective study blood samples were shipped either frozen or at room temperature.

The immunoSEQ Assay, a bias-controlled multiplex PCR, was used to amplify TCRbeta CDR3 regions from genomic DNA. The authors processed their data as follows. The number of nucleated cells in each sample was estimated by amplification of reference gene primers within the assay. To quantify the absolute abundance of each unique TCRbeta CDR3 rearrangement, sequence reads were collapsed and filtered. Productive Simpson clonality was computed per sample as the square root of Simpson's diversity index over productive rearrangements. Entries here come from immuneACCESS through TCRdb and include only in-frame sequences with V and J called. Some clones fail to appear in such tables; in the studies checked, an unresolved V gene covers under half of the shortfall, and the cause of the remainder is unknown. That table is the source of V, J and clone size, and D and trimming were worked out from the DNA. Across this sample there are a few hundred thousand clones, with 70% to 90% seen only once. The top ten constitute about 10% of the sample.

About this clone itself: Which antigen it targets is not known. Base-call qualities are not available, and no considerably larger clone is one nucleotide away.

From the cysteine through the phenylalanine, the CDR3 covers 16 amino acids. The retained sequence is limited to the CDR3, 48 bases, with the frame set at the first base. The germline V and J ends show losses of 2 bases and 5 bases respectively, and no gene match explains 5 bases of the junction. CDR1 SGDLS and CDR2 YYNGEE were looked up in the germline V gene. The sequenced material came from PBMCs or T cells enriched from blood (not recorded which). The chain is encoded by TRBV9 joined to TRBJ2-5, and TRBD2 aligns with 14 junction nucleotides. This receptor was taken from a man in his forties who had recovered from COVID-19. The nucleotides are TGTGCCAGCAGCGTTACGGGACTAGCGGGAGTTGAGACCCAGTACTTC. Its protein product is CASSVTGLAGVETQYF.